Listed below are T cell receptor beta chains from one sample, sequenced in a study of cytomegalovirus exposure and HLA in healthy donors. The repertoire was sequenced with immunoSEQ multiplex PCR; TCRdb's copy has only in-frame clones and lacks some. Found here are some 42,000 clones, 50% of them singletons; the top ten hold 9% to 14%. Sequenced sample: PBMCs. These TCRs come from a human donor in good health. CDR3s include the opening cysteine and the closing phenylalanine or tryptophan. A D gene is named only where the DNA matches it firmly. Some rows mark clone size as missing; the rest say once, few, many or name a class of expanded clone.

D	J	size	length	V	CDR3	DNA
NA	TRBJ1-2	NA	15	TRBV19	CATPNFDRGGLGYTF	TGTGCCACCCCTAATTTCGACAGAGGCGGTCTGGGCTACACCTTC
TRBD1	TRBJ1-1	NA	17	TRBV5-6	CASSPQGAGRMNTEAFF	TGTGCCAGCAGCCCACAGGGGGCAGGGAGGATGAACACTGAAGCTTTCTTT
NA	TRBJ1-6	few	15	TRBV6-1	CASSVTTDQNSPLHF	TGTGCCAGCAGTGTAACAACAGACCAGAATTCACCCCTCCACTTT
TRBD2	TRBJ2-1	few	11	TRBV14	CASSPGGRMFF	TGTGCCAGCAGCCCGGGGGGAAGGATGTTCTTC
NA	TRBJ2-7	few	13	TRBV9	CASSVREYYEQYF	TGTGCCAGCAGCGTACGGGAGTACTACGAGCAGTACTTC
TRBD1	TRBJ1-6	few	16	TRBV27	CASTTLGTGPNSPLHF	TGTGCCAGCACCACGCTGGGGACAGGCCCTAATTCACCCCTCCACTTT
NA	TRBJ1-2	NA	16	TRBV28	CASSLATPTPNYGYTF	TGTGCCAGCAGTTTGGCGACGCCGACTCCAAACTATGGCTACACCTTC
TRBD2	TRBJ2-1	NA	16	TRBV4-2	CASSQEPSGGWNEQFF	TGTGCCAGCAGCCAAGAACCGAGCGGGGGGTGGAATGAGCAGTTCTTC
TRBD1	TRBJ1-2	once	15	TRBV6-5	CASSYGTERRNGYTF	TGTGCCAGCAGTTACGGGACAGAGAGGAGGAATGGCTACACCTTC
TRBD1	TRBJ1-6	NA	16	TRBV11-2	CASSLFRTGENSPLHF	TGTGCCAGCAGCTTATTCCGGACAGGGGAGAATTCACCCCTCCACTTT
TRBD1	TRBJ1-4	NA	15	TRBV6-5	CASSSGVGGGEKLFF	TGTGCCAGCAGTTCCGGGGTAGGGGGCGGTGAAAAACTGTTTTTT
NA	TRBJ2-2	NA	14	TRBV14	CASARQTSTGELFF	TGTGCCAGCGCGAGACAGACCTCCACCGGGGAGCTGTTTTTT
TRBD1	TRBJ1-2	NA	13	TRBV6-5	CASTDRDDYGHTF	TGTGCCAGCACGGACAGGGATGACTATGGCCACACCTTC
NA	TRBJ2-2	few	11	TRBV29-1	CSVRQAGELFF	TGCAGCGTTCGTCAGGCCGGGGAGCTGTTTTTT
NA	TRBJ2-2	NA	13	TRBV11-2	CASGTPNTGELFF	TGTGCCAGCGGGACACCAAACACCGGGGAGCTGTTTTTT
TRBD1	TRBJ2-3	NA	14	TRBV29-1	CSVRGTASTDTQYF	TGCAGCGTGCGAGGGACAGCTAGCACAGATACGCAGTATTTT
NA	TRBJ2-7	NA	11	TRBV6-1	CASSSGVEQYF	TGTGCCAGCAGTTCCGGGGTCGAGCAGTACTTC
NA	TRBJ2-7	NA	14	TRBV14	CASSQRRGPYEQYF	TGTGCCAGCAGCCAGAGGAGGGGGCCCTACGAGCAGTACTTC
TRBD2	TRBJ2-7	NA	14	TRBV7-3	CASSGPGGNGEQYF	TGTGCCAGCAGTGGGCCCGGGGGGAATGGCGAGCAGTACTTC
NA	TRBJ2-1	NA	14	TRBV11-3	CASSGGGSYNEQFF	TGTGCCAGCAGCGGCGGAGGATCCTACAATGAGCAGTTCTTC
NA	TRBJ2-7	NA	12	TRBV29-1	CSVGELAYEQYF	TGCAGCGTTGGTGAACTGGCCTACGAGCAGTACTTC
NA	TRBJ2-1	few	17	TRBV4-3	CASSQEPRESSYNEQFF	TGCGCCAGCAGCCAAGAGCCCCGTGAGAGCTCCTACAATGAGCAGTTCTTC
NA	TRBJ1-2	NA	14	TRBV27	CASSPTLRGYGYTF	TGTGCCAGCAGTCCCACCCTCAGGGGCTATGGCTACACCTTC
NA	TRBJ1-5	NA	15	TRBV6-6	CASSYSVVYDQPQHF	TGTGCCAGCAGTTACTCGGTAGTCTACGATCAGCCCCAGCATTTT
TRBD2	TRBJ2-1	NA	16	TRBV13	CASSPGLAASYNEQFF	TGTGCCAGCAGTCCAGGACTAGCGGCCTCCTACAATGAGCAGTTCTTC
NA	TRBJ2-7	NA	15	TRBV27	CASSLRLGAMGEQYF	TGTGCCAGCAGTTTACGGCTGGGGGCTATGGGCGAGCAGTACTTC
TRBD2	TRBJ2-5	NA	16	TRBV5-4	CASSVGTSGREETQYF	TGTGCCAGCAGCGTCGGGACTAGCGGGAGAGAGGAGACCCAGTACTTC
NA	TRBJ1-2	few	13	TRBV7-3	CASSPRGGKGYTF	TGTGCCAGCAGCCCCCGCGGGGGCAAGGGCTACACCTTC
NA	TRBJ2-1	NA	12	TRBV6-4	CASSKTRGEQFF	TGTGCCAGCAGTAAAACACGGGGTGAGCAGTTCTTC
TRBD2	TRBJ2-3	NA	15	TRBV27	CASSTPGRETDTQYF	TGTGCCAGCAGTACCCCAGGGAGGGAGACAGATACGCAGTATTTT
TRBD2	TRBJ2-2	few	16	TRBV5-1	CASSLASGTNTGELFF	TGCGCCAGCAGCTTGGCGAGCGGGACGAACACCGGGGAGCTGTTTTTT
TRBD2	TRBJ2-7	NA	15	TRBV7-3	CASSLFRGDSYEQYF	TGTGCCAGCAGCTTATTTCGGGGGGACTCCTACGAGCAGTACTTC
TRBD1	TRBJ1-6	few	14	TRBV6-6	CASREQGAGSPLHF	TGTGCCAGCAGGGAACAGGGGGCGGGTTCACCCCTCCACTTT
TRBD1	TRBJ1-5	NA	17	TRBV4-3	CASSQAAGQDSNQPQHF	TGCGCCAGCAGCCAAGCCGCCGGACAGGATAGCAATCAGCCCCAGCATTTT
TRBD2	TRBJ2-1	NA	14	TRBV6-6	CASSYSGGVVEQFF	TGTGCCAGCAGTTACTCCGGGGGGGTGGTTGAGCAGTTCTTC
TRBD1	TRBJ1-1	NA	13	TRBV4-2	CASSRDSNTEAFF	TGTGCCAGCAGCCGGGACAGCAACACTGAAGCTTTCTTT
NA	TRBJ1-2	NA	12	TRBV6-5	CASSYYGDGYTF	TGTGCCAGCAGTTACTATGGAGATGGCTACACCTTC
NA	TRBJ1-1	NA	16	TRBV7-3	CASSLTLDTAGTEAFF	TGTGCCAGCAGCTTAACCCTGGACACTGCGGGGACTGAAGCTTTCTTT
TRBD2	TRBJ2-7	NA	15	TRBV28	CASRQTSGRSYEQYF	TGTGCCAGCAGACAGACTAGCGGGAGATCTTACGAGCAGTACTTC
NA	TRBJ2-1	few	15	TRBV9	CASSVVSGGYNEQFF	TGTGCCAGCAGCGTAGTTTCCGGGGGATACAATGAGCAGTTCTTC
TRBD1	TRBJ1-5	few	16	TRBV19	CASSMGAGGYDQPQHF	TGTGCCAGTAGTATGGGTGCAGGGGGCTATGACCAGCCCCAGCATTTT
TRBD1	TRBJ2-3	NA	17	TRBV28	CASSFWGTETSTDTQYF	TGTGCCAGCAGTTTTTGGGGGACAGAAACTAGCACAGATACGCAGTATTTT